A selection of T cell receptor beta chains follows, all from one sample in a study of T cell repertoires in cytomegalovirus infection. MiXCR was run by TCRdb on the reads, yielding one entry per CDR3 protein. The data contain about 900,000 distinct CDR3 sequences, approximately 31% of them singletons. These receptors have no identified antigens. Sequencing used cultured CD8+ T cells from PBMCs, obtained from culture after CMV antigen stimulation. These receptors all stem from a human donor in good health (CMV status not recorded). Some clones in this sample may be carry-over from other donors' samples. CDR3s include the opening cysteine and the closing phenylalanine or tryptophan. D genes are given only for firm matches. Clone size is stated in some rows and not others, as once, few, many or a class when expanded.

j_call: TRBJ1-4; v_call: TRBV7-2; d_call: .; clone_size: many; cdr3_nt: TGTGCCAGCAGCTTAGCACAAGCCCTTAATGAAAAACTGTTTTTT; cdr3_aa: CASSLAQALNEKLFF
j_call: TRBJ1-6; v_call: TRBV7-6; d_call: .; clone_size: many; cdr3_nt: TGTGCCAGCAGCGCTAGGACAGATCTTAATTCACCCCTCCACTTT; cdr3_aa: CASSARTDLNSPLHF
j_call: TRBJ2-5; v_call: TRBV4-1; d_call: .; clone_size: few; cdr3_nt: TGCGCCAGCAGCCAGGGTCTCAGGGTGTGGGAGACCCAGTACTTC; cdr3_aa: CASSQGLRVWETQYF
j_call: TRBJ1-6; v_call: TRBV7-9; d_call: TRBD1; clone_size: few; cdr3_nt: TGTGCCAGCAGCTCGACAGGGAACGATTCACCCCTCCACTTT; cdr3_aa: CASSSTGNDSPLHF
j_call: TRBJ2-1; v_call: TRBV6-2/TRBV6-3; d_call: .; clone_size: .; cdr3_nt: TGTGCCAGCAGTTACCAGGGCCCCGGCTATAATGAGCAGTTCTTC; cdr3_aa: CASSYQGPGYNEQFF
j_call: TRBJ1-1; v_call: TRBV12-3/TRBV12-4; d_call: .; clone_size: .; cdr3_nt: TGTGCCAGCGCCGTGGGGGAAGCTTTCTTT; cdr3_aa: CASAVGEAFF
j_call: TRBJ1-5; v_call: TRBV7-6; d_call: .; clone_size: .; cdr3_nt: TGTGCCAGCAGCCCCGGTGCAGGCTCGAGGCCCCAGCATTTT; cdr3_aa: CASSPGAGSRPQHF
j_call: TRBJ2-3; v_call: TRBV7-2; d_call: TRBD2; clone_size: many; cdr3_nt: TGTGCCAGCAGCCCGAACGGGGGGGATACGCAGTATTTT; cdr3_aa: CASSPNGGDTQYF
j_call: TRBJ1-4; v_call: TRBV6-6; d_call: TRBD1; clone_size: .; cdr3_nt: TGTGCCAGCAGTTGTGGACAGGGTGGTGAAAAACTGTTTTTT; cdr3_aa: CASSCGQGGEKLFF
j_call: TRBJ1-1; v_call: TRBV4-2; d_call: .; clone_size: few; cdr3_nt: TGTGCCAGCAGCCAAGACGGGACTACTGAAGCTTTCTTT; cdr3_aa: CASSQDGTTEAFF
j_call: TRBJ2-1; v_call: TRBV28; d_call: .; clone_size: few; cdr3_nt: TGTGCCAGCAGTCCTTTAATCGACTCCTACAATGAGCAGTTCTTC; cdr3_aa: CASSPLIDSYNEQFF
j_call: TRBJ2-1; v_call: TRBV9; d_call: TRBD1; clone_size: .; cdr3_nt: TGTGCCAGCAGCGTACCTGACAGGGTCCTATACAATGAGCAGTTCTTC; cdr3_aa: CASSVPDRVLYNEQFF
j_call: TRBJ1-2; v_call: TRBV10-3; d_call: .; clone_size: few; cdr3_nt: TGTGCCATCAGTGAGAGGGGCGGACGGGTCAGGGACGATGGCTACACCTTC; cdr3_aa: CAISERGGRVRDDGYTF
j_call: TRBJ2-3; v_call: TRBV7-2; d_call: TRBD2; clone_size: many; cdr3_nt: TGTGCCAGCAGCTTCGGACTAGCGGGGGGGCCCTCGGATACGCAGTATTTT; cdr3_aa: CASSFGLAGGPSDTQYF
j_call: TRBJ2-5; v_call: TRBV14; d_call: .; clone_size: .; cdr3_nt: TGTGCCAGCAGCCAGGCCTTGGACGTCCGGGAGACCCAGTACTTC; cdr3_aa: CASSQALDVRETQYF
j_call: TRBJ1-5; v_call: TRBV4-1; d_call: TRBD1; clone_size: .; cdr3_nt: TGCGCCAGCGGGACAGGGGACAATCAGCCCCAGCATTTT; cdr3_aa: CASGTGDNQPQHF
j_call: TRBJ1-2; v_call: TRBV7-8; d_call: .; clone_size: few; cdr3_nt: TGTGCCAGCAGCTTCTCTCTCTCCTTGTATGGCTACACCTTC; cdr3_aa: CASSFSLSLYGYTF
j_call: TRBJ1-1; v_call: TRBV12-3/TRBV12-4; d_call: .; clone_size: once; cdr3_nt: TGTGTCAGCAACTACGTGGAGAACACTGAAGCTTTCTTT; cdr3_aa: CVSNYVENTEAFF
j_call: TRBJ2-1; v_call: TRBV27; d_call: .; clone_size: .; cdr3_nt: TGTGCCAGCAGTCGTACGCCGGGGGAAGATGAGCAGTTCTTC; cdr3_aa: CASSRTPGEDEQFF
j_call: TRBJ2-1; v_call: TRBV6-5; d_call: .; clone_size: many; cdr3_nt: TGTGCCAGCAGTTACTCGCCAGGGGTCGGCAATGATGAGCAGTTCTTC; cdr3_aa: CASSYSPGVGNDEQFF
j_call: TRBJ1-1; v_call: TRBV9; d_call: .; clone_size: few; cdr3_nt: TGTGCCAGCAGCGTAGCCGTGGGGGAGGGGTTGAACACTGAAGCTTTCTTT; cdr3_aa: CASSVAVGEGLNTEAFF
j_call: TRBJ1-3; v_call: TRBV11-2; d_call: .; clone_size: .; cdr3_nt: TGTGCCAGCAGCCTGTGGAGGGACGTGTACACCATATATTTT; cdr3_aa: CASSLWRDVYTIYF
j_call: TRBJ1-1; v_call: TRBV20-1; d_call: .; clone_size: few; cdr3_nt: TGCAGTGCTCACCCAGAACAGCCTGACTTCACTGAAGCTTTCTTT; cdr3_aa: CSAHPEQPDFTEAFF
j_call: TRBJ2-7; v_call: TRBV10-2; d_call: TRBD2; clone_size: once; cdr3_nt: TGCGCCGCCCGGGGGGGAAGCTCCTACGAGCAGTACTTC; cdr3_aa: CAARGGSSYEQYF
j_call: TRBJ1-2; v_call: TRBV7-2; d_call: TRBD1; clone_size: many; cdr3_nt: TGTGCCAGCAGCTTCTTCTCAGGGGGCCGGGGCTATGGCTACACCTTC; cdr3_aa: CASSFFSGGRGYGYTF
j_call: TRBJ1-4; v_call: TRBV5-4; d_call: .; clone_size: few; cdr3_nt: TGTGCCAGCAGCTTTTGGGGGGACCCTAATGAAAAACTGTTTTTT; cdr3_aa: CASSFWGDPNEKLFF
j_call: TRBJ2-6; v_call: TRBV4-1; d_call: TRBD1; clone_size: .; cdr3_nt: TGCGCCAGCAGCCCTGGACAGGGGCCTGGGGCCAACGTCCTGACTTTC; cdr3_aa: CASSPGQGPGANVLTF
j_call: TRBJ1-1; v_call: TRBV9; d_call: TRBD1; clone_size: .; cdr3_nt: TGTGCCAGCAGCGAGAGGTCCCCGGACAGGGGTGCAACTGAAGCTTTCTTT; cdr3_aa: CASSERSPDRGATEAFF
j_call: TRBJ2-7; v_call: TRBV6-1; d_call: .; clone_size: .; cdr3_nt: TGTGCCAGCAGTGAAGTGGCTGGAGCAGGGCGTGACGAGCAGTACTTC; cdr3_aa: CASSEVAGAGRDEQYF
j_call: TRBJ2-5; v_call: TRBV7-4; d_call: TRBD2; clone_size: .; cdr3_nt: TGTGCCAGCAGCTTCCCCCCACTAGCGGGGCGCCAAGAGACCCAGTACTTC; cdr3_aa: CASSFPPLAGRQETQYF
j_call: TRBJ2-5; v_call: TRBV5-8; d_call: TRBD1; clone_size: .; cdr3_nt: TGTGCCAGCAGCTTGGGAGACAGGGCCTTACAAGAGACCCAGTACTTC; cdr3_aa: CASSLGDRALQETQYF
j_call: TRBJ2-2; v_call: TRBV19; d_call: TRBD2; clone_size: .; cdr3_nt: TGTGCCAGTAGTATGACTAGCGGGGGGCCCGGGGAGCTGTTTTTT; cdr3_aa: CASSMTSGGPGELFF
j_call: TRBJ2-5; v_call: TRBV7-8; d_call: .; clone_size: .; cdr3_nt: TGTGCCAGCAGCTTAGCCCCCACGCTGGTAGAGACCCAGTACTTC; cdr3_aa: CASSLAPTLVETQYF
j_call: TRBJ2-5; v_call: TRBV28; d_call: .; clone_size: few; cdr3_nt: TGTGCCAGCAGGATTACTAGTGGGGGTATTGAGACCCAGTACTTC; cdr3_aa: CASRITSGGIETQYF
j_call: TRBJ2-1; v_call: TRBV20-1; d_call: TRBD2; clone_size: few; cdr3_nt: TGCAGTGCTAGAAGGACTAGCGGGGGCTACAATGAGCAGTTCTTC; cdr3_aa: CSARRTSGGYNEQFF
j_call: TRBJ2-1; v_call: TRBV28; d_call: .; clone_size: .; cdr3_nt: TGTGCCAGCAGCCTGTGGCAGGGCCGGCACAATGAGCAGTTCTTC; cdr3_aa: CASSLWQGRHNEQFF
j_call: TRBJ2-1; v_call: TRBV13; d_call: .; clone_size: .; cdr3_nt: TGTGCCAGCAGCTACCCCGTCCTTCTGCCCAGCTACAATGAGCAGTTCTTC; cdr3_aa: CASSYPVLLPSYNEQFF
j_call: TRBJ2-2; v_call: TRBV10-1; d_call: TRBD1; clone_size: .; cdr3_nt: TGCGCCAGCAGTTATGGACAGGGGGCGGTCACCGGGGAGCTGTTTTTT; cdr3_aa: CASSYGQGAVTGELFF
j_call: TRBJ2-3; v_call: TRBV6-6; d_call: .; clone_size: .; cdr3_nt: TGTGCCAGCAGTCGCTGGGGCACAGATACGCAGTATTTT; cdr3_aa: CASSRWGTDTQYF
j_call: TRBJ1-1; v_call: TRBV6-5; d_call: .; clone_size: .; cdr3_nt: TGTGCCAGCAGTTTCGGAGGGGACTTGAACACTGAAGCTTTCTTT; cdr3_aa: CASSFGGDLNTEAFF
j_call: TRBJ2-4; v_call: TRBV19; d_call: .; clone_size: .; cdr3_nt: TGTGCCAGTAAGGGAGCTCTAGCCAAAAACATTCAGTACTTC; cdr3_aa: CASKGALAKNIQYF
j_call: TRBJ2-7; v_call: TRBV3-1; d_call: .; clone_size: few; cdr3_nt: TGTGCCAGCAGCCACGACCGGGACTACGAGCAGTACTTC; cdr3_aa: CASSHDRDYEQYF